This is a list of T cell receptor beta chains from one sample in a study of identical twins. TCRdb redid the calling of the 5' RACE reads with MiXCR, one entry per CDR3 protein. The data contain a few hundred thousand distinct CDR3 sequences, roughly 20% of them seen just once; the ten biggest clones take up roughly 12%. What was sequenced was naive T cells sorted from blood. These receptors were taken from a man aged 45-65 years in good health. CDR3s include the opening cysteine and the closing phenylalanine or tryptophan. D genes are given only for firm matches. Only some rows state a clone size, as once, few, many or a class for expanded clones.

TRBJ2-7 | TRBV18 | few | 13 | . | CASSPESTLEQYF | TGTGCCAGCTCACCAGAGTCCACGCTCGAGCAGTACTTC
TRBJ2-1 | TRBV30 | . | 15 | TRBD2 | CAWSAGLAGDGEQFF | TGTGCCTGGAGTGCGGGACTAGCGGGGGACGGTGAGCAGTTCTTC
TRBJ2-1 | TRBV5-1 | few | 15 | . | CASSPTRERFGEQFF | TGCGCCAGCAGCCCGACGAGGGAAAGGTTCGGCGAGCAGTTCTTC
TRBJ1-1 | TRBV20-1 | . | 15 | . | CSASGPRGWNTEAFF | TGCAGTGCTAGTGGTCCTAGGGGCTGGAACACTGAAGCTTTCTTT
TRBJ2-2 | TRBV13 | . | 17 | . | CASSLRGDRSNTGELFF | TGTGCCAGCAGCTTACGGGGGGACAGGTCGAACACCGGGGAGCTGTTTTTT
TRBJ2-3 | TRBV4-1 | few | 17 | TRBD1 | CASSHYRGEGDTDTQYF | TGCGCCAGCAGCCACTACAGGGGGGAAGGGGACACAGATACGCAGTATTTT
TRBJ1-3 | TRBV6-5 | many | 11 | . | CASSYGNTIYF | TGTGCCAGCAGTTATGGAAACACCATATATTTT
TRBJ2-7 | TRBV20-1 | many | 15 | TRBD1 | CSAPLGQGRGNEQYF | TGCAGTGCTCCGCTCGGACAGGGGAGAGGAAACGAGCAGTACTTC
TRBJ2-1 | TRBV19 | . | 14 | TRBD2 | CASRPGLGVYEQFF | TGTGCCAGTAGGCCGGGACTAGGAGTCTATGAGCAGTTCTTC
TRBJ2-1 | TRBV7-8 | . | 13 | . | CASSFRLIHEQFF | TGTGCCAGCAGCTTTCGTCTTATCCATGAGCAGTTCTTC
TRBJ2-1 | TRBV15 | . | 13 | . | CATSRGLDGTQFF | TGTGCCACCAGCAGAGGACTAGACGGGACCCAGTTCTTC
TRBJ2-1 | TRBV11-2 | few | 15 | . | CASSLEHSSYNEQFF | TGTGCCAGCAGCTTGGAACATAGCTCCTACAATGAGCAGTTCTTC
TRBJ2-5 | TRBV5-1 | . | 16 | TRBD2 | CASSLGSGTPLETQYF | TGCGCCAGCAGCTTAGGTAGCGGGACCCCCCTGGAGACCCAGTACTTC